The clone carrying this TCR beta chain turned up a few times. What it binds is not known. This entry is derived from a study of TIL therapy for anti-PD-1-resistant metastatic lung cancer. Whole-study context: Progressing patients received lymphodepletion, expanded TIL infusion and IL-2. Regarding the study as a whole: The cohort had more treatment-naive, never-smoker and oncogene-addicted patients than typical.

As for time point: pre-treatment sample, taken before nivolumab and TIL therapy. The libraries were made with immunoSEQ v3. Clones were read by immunoSEQ multiplex PCR, and TCRdb kept only the in-frame ones, dropping some. The top ten hold about 1.8% of the sample, which has about 59,000 clones, about 73% seen once. The receptor's source is a person between 25 and 80 years old with non-small cell lung cancer. The source was blood, collected at baseline.

The DNA of the CDR3 is TGTGCCAGCAGCTTGTCGCAGGGATCCTACGAGCAGTACTTC. Encoded protein: CASSLSQGSYEQYF. This sequence joins TRBV5-4 and TRBJ2-7, with D possibly being TRBD1 (5 bases). From germline, CDR1 is SGHNT and CDR2 YYREEE (reference sequence). The V and J ends lost 1 base and 1 base respectively, with 9 bases between them. This CDR3 spans 14 amino acids.